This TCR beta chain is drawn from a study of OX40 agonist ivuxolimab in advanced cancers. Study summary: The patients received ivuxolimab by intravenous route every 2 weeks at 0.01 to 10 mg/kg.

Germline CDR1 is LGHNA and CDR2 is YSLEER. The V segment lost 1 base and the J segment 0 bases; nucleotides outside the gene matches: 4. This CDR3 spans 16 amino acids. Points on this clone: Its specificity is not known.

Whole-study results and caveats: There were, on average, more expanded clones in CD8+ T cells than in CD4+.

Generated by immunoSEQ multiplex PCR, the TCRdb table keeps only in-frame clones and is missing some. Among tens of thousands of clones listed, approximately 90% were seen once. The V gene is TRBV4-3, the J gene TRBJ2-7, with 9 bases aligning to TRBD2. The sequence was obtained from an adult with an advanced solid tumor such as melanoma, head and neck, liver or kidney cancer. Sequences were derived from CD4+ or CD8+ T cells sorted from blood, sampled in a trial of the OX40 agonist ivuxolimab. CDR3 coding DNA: TGCGCCAGCAGCCAAGTAACTAGCGGGCTCTCCTACGAGCAGTACTTC. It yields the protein CASSQVTSGLSYEQYF.